The 14 T cell receptor beta chains below were found in one sample sequenced in a study of blood T cell repertoires in COVID-19. Measured with immunoSEQ multiplex PCR; TCRdb has only the in-frame clones, and not every one. The profile shows approximately 410,000 clones, 80% to 90% of them singletons. Input material: peripheral blood. All receptors come from a woman younger than 45 with active or convalescent COVID-19.

The chain is built from TRBV30 and TRBJ2-1; 11 positions match TRBD2. V lost 2 bases, J lost 2 bases, and 2 bases stayed unmatched. Germline CDR1 reads GTSNPN; CDR2 reads SVGIG (reference sequence). The CDR3 runs to 15 residues. The CDR3 DNA reads TGTGCCTGGAGTTTAGCGGGAGGGCCCTACAATGAGCAGTTCTTC. It specifies CAWSLAGGPYNEQFF.

V usage is TRBV5-1 and J usage is TRBJ2-5, with D possibly TRBD1 on 5 matching bases. The V end lost 0 bases, the J end lost 2 bases, and 11 bases lay between the germline ends. CDR3 size: 15 residues. CDR1 and CDR2 (germline): SGHRS, YFSETQ. The CDR3: CASSLAADSQETQYF. The CDR3 DNA reads as TGCGCCAGCAGCTTGGCCGCCGACAGTCAAGAGACCCAGTACTTC.

The chain uses TRBV2 and TRBJ2-4; 7 bases match TRBD2. This CDR3 comprises 16 residues. Germline V gene sequence: CDR1 SNHLY, CDR2 FYNNEI. Germline trimming cut 3 bases from V and 0 bases from J; bases unmatched to any gene: 5. CDR3 in DNA: TGTGCCAGCAGTGATCCTAGCGGAATAGCCAAAAACATTCAGTACTTC. It translates to CASSDPSGIAKNIQYF.

The chain combines TRBV5-4 with TRBJ2-3; 9 nucleotides line up with TRBD2. This CDR3 contains 15 residues. Trimming removed 2 bases from V and 0 bases from J; junction bases left unmatched: 1. Germline CDR1 is SGHNT and CDR2 is YYREEE (reference sequence). CDR3 amino acids: CASSLAGGSTDTQYF. The CDR3 nucleotides are TGTGCCAGCAGCTTAGCGGGGGGCAGCACAGATACGCAGTATTTT. Full variable domain (rest looked up from reference TRBV5-4 and TRBJ2-3): ETGVTQSPTHLIKTRGQQVTLRCSSQSGHNTVSWYQQALGQGPQFIFQYYREEENGRGNFPPRFSGLQFPNYSSELNVNALELDDSALYLCASSLAGGSTDTQYFGPGTRLTVL.

This chain links TRBV6-1 with TRBJ1-1, with D maybe TRBD1 (6 bases). Germline V CDR1 and CDR2: MNHNS, SASEGT. The CDR3 sequence is 16 residues long. V was pared by 1 base and J by 4 bases, with 16 bases between. The CDR3 is CASSEVTGGGGTEAFF. In nucleotides, the CDR3 is TGTGCCAGCAGTGAAGTCACGGGAGGAGGGGGCACTGAAGCTTTCTTT.

The V and J genes are TRBV7-2 and TRBJ1-2; D gene ambiguous. The CDR3 runs 14 residues. Germline V gene data show CDR1 as SGHTA and CDR2 as FQGNSA. V dropped 5 bases and J dropped 1 base, with 11 bases sitting between them. This CDR3 reads CASSPETGNYGYTF. The DNA for the CDR3 is TGTGCCAGCAGCCCCGAGACGGGTAACTATGGCTACACCTTC.

The rearrangement joins TRBV7-9 to TRBJ2-2; the match to TRBD2 covers 12 bases. The germline V gene encodes CDR1 SEHNR and CDR2 FQNEAQ (reference sequence). Unmatched junction bases numbered 8, after V lost 5 bases and J lost 7 bases. The CDR3 loop spans 16 amino acids. The CDR3 DNA sequence: TGTGCCAGCAGCCGACCTAGCGGGGGGGCCAGCGGGGAGCTGTTTTTT. Translated, it gives CASSRPSGGASGELFF.

The chain has TRBV18 and TRBJ2-7; a weak D match, TRBD1 (6 bases). The ends were cut back, 3 bases at V and 6 bases at J, with 12 bases in the middle. Germline V gene sequence: CDR1 KGHSH, CDR2 LQKENI. The CDR3 totals 13 residues. The CDR3 loop reads CASSPNPGVEQYF. CDR3 nucleotide sequence: TGTGCCAGCTCACCGAACCCAGGGGTCGAGCAGTACTTC.

This chain links TRBV3-1 (or the pseudogene TRBV3-2) with TRBJ2-7; TRBD2 matches at 8 bases. This CDR3 region has 13 residues. The V and J ends lost 4 bases and 3 bases, in that order; junction bases with no gene match: 2. Per the germline V gene, CDR1 is LGHDT and CDR2 is YNNKEL (reference sequence). In nucleotides, the CDR3 is TGTGCCAGCAGCCTGGGACTAGTCTACGAGCAGTACTTC. Amino acid sequence: CASSLGLVYEQYF.

This clone has just a few counts. The chain combines TRBV29-1 with TRBJ2-2; D ambiguous. Looked up from germline, CDR1 is SQVTM and CDR2 is ANQGSEA. The CDR3 totals 14 residues. The V and J ends lost 4 bases and 5 bases respectively, with 14 bases between them. CDR3 loop: CSVAVSQSTGELFF. The CDR3, as DNA: TGCAGCGTTGCAGTCAGTCAATCTACCGGGGAGCTGTTTTTT.

This clone was detected only a few times. The chain is built from TRBV30 and TRBJ1-4; 7 bases are a match to TRBD1. The CDR3 runs to 13 residues. CDR1 is GTSNPN, CDR2 SVGIG, per germline (reference sequence). After removal of 7 bases from V and 7 bases from J, the junction contained 9 bases not matched to a gene. CDR3 sequence (DNA): TGTGCCTCCTCGAGGGGGCTAAGTGAAAAACTGTTTTTT. It codes for CASSRGLSEKLFF.

This clone was seen a single time. V usage is TRBV13 and J usage is TRBJ2-4, with 9 bases matching TRBD1. The V and J ends lost 5 bases and 8 bases, in that order; junction bases with no gene match: 7. Germline CDR1 reads PRHDT; CDR2 reads FYEKMQ (reference sequence). CDR3 length: 14 residues. The CDR3 coding sequence is TGTGCCAGCAGCATAGACAGGGGGAGAGACATTCAGTACTTC. It yields the protein CASSIDRGRDIQYF.

V is TRBV15 and J is TRBJ2-5; maybe TRBD1 (6 bases). CDR3 length equals 15 residues. The germline V and J ends were trimmed by 1 base and 5 bases, with 14 bases remaining between them. Germline CDR1 LNHNV, CDR2 YYDKDF (reference sequence). CDR3 in DNA: TGTGCCACCAGCAGAGCAGACAGGCCGCAGGAGACCCAGTACTTC. Protein sequence: CATSRADRPQETQYF.

The chain has TRBV2 and TRBJ2-1; perhaps TRBD2 as D (5 bases). This CDR3 comprises 13 residues. In germline, CDR1 is SNHLY, CDR2 FYNNEI. Trimming pared 3 bases from V and 7 bases from J, leaving 10 bases between. CDR3 DNA sequence: TGTGCCAGCAGTGAGGAGGAAATGAATGAGCAGTTCTTC. As protein: CASSEEEMNEQFF.